These 13 T cell receptor beta chains were all obtained from the same sample, sequenced in a study of T cell responses to AZD1222 COVID-19 vaccine. Clones were read by immunoSEQ multiplex PCR, and TCRdb kept only the in-frame ones, dropping some. The profile shows approximately 99,000 clones, around 84% of them singletons. Sequenced here: peripheral blood, sampled on day 0 of AZD1222 vaccination. The receptors stem from an adult in good health.

The chain uses TRBV10-2 and TRBJ1-5; 10 bases match TRBD1. This CDR3 region has 15 residues. Germline-derived CDR1 and CDR2 are WSHSY and SAAADI. Trimming took 7 bases from V and 8 from J; bases not matched to a gene: 11. This chain's CDR3 is CASTETGQGWEPQHF. DNA for the CDR3: TGCGCCAGCACCGAAACGGGACAGGGGTGGGAGCCCCAGCATTTT.

In its sample, this clone was seen once. The rearrangement joins TRBV7-2 to TRBJ2-3; 8 nucleotides align to TRBD1. The V and J ends lost 1 base and 1 base, in that order; junction bases with no gene match: 1. The CDR3 length is 15 residues. Germline V gives CDR1 SGHTA, CDR2 FQGNSA. The CDR3 here is CASSLGGQGTDTQYF. CDR3 DNA sequence: TGTGCCAGCAGCTTAGGGGGACAGGGCACAGATACGCAGTATTTT.

The rearrangement joins TRBV11-2 to TRBJ1-1; D might be TRBD1 (6 bases). The germline V gene encodes CDR1 SGHAT and CDR2 FQNNGV. This CDR3 spans 15 amino acids. V was trimmed by 1 base and J by 0 bases, leaving 9 bases between them. The CDR3 loop reads CASSLVTGLNTEAFF. The DNA for the CDR3 is TGTGCCAGCAGCTTAGTGACAGGCCTGAACACTGAAGCTTTCTTT.

V gene TRBV9 combines with J gene TRBJ1-4, with TRBD1 as a possible D gene (5 bases). The germline V gene encodes CDR1 SGDLS and CDR2 YYNGEE. V lost 10 bases, J lost 16 bases, and 29 bases lay in between. CDR3 length equals 14 residues. CDR3 DNA sequence: TGTGCCTGCCAATCGAGGAAGGTTGGGGCGGGAAGGTTTTTT. This encodes CACQSRKVGAGRFF.

The chain carries TRBV30 and TRBJ1-1; D unclear. Germline-derived CDR1 and CDR2 are GTSNPN and SVGIG (reference sequence). Trimming took off 1 base at V and 2 bases at J, with 8 bases between the two ends. There are 13 residues in the CDR3. Written as DNA, the CDR3 is TGTGCCTGGAGTGGCAAGAAAAACACTGAAGCTTTCTTT. This gives the protein CAWSGKKNTEAFF. Variable domain in full (rest from reference TRBV30 and TRBJ1-1): SQTIHQWPATLVQPVGSPLSLECTVEGTSNPNLYWYRQAAGRGLQLLFYSVGIGQISSEVPQNLSASRPQDRQFILSSKKLLLSDSGFYLCAWSGKKNTEAFFGQGTRLTVV.

The chain has TRBV5-1 and TRBJ2-3; D gene ambiguous. The V and J ends lost 2 bases and 5 bases respectively, with 3 bases between them. The CDR3 consists of 11 residues. Germline CDR1 is SGHRS and CDR2 is YFSETQ. The CDR3 DNA is TGCGCCAGCAGCTTTGGAGATACGCAGTATTTT. It specifies CASSFGDTQYF.

This chain connects TRBV6-4 to TRBJ2-2; no definite D call. The CDR3 is made up of 14 amino acids. Germline CDR1 reads MRHNA; CDR2 reads SNTAGT. V dropped 6 bases and J dropped 4 bases, with 12 bases sitting between them. CDR3 in amino acids: CASSSNPSTGELFF. The CDR3 DNA follows: TGTGCCAGCAGCTCTAACCCTAGCACCGGGGAGCTGTTTTTT.

The V and J genes are TRBV10-3 and TRBJ2-2; no firm D call. Between the trimmed V and J ends, which lost 10 bases and 0 bases, there was a span of 9 bases. Germline V gives CDR1 ENHRY, CDR2 SYGVKD. This CDR3 spans 13 amino acids. CDR3 sequence (DNA): TGTGCCACTGGCCATTCGAACACCGGGGAGCTGTTTTTT. Amino acid sequence: CATGHSNTGELFF.

The rearrangement uses TRBV7-2 and TRBJ1-6; 8 bases align to TRBD1. The CDR3 has 15 residues. The V segment lost 1 base and the J segment 7 bases; nucleotides outside the gene matches: 3. Germline CDR1 and CDR2: SGHTA and FQGNSA. The CDR3 DNA sequence: TGTGCCAGCAGCTTAGGGACAGGGAACAATTCACCCCTCCACTTT. Translation gives CASSLGTGNNSPLHF.

In this sample, this clone turned up a few times. The chain uses TRBV5-8 and TRBJ1-3, with D maybe TRBD1 (5 bases). The CDR3 covers 17 residues. Trimming left V 3 bases short and J 1 base short, with 17 bases between. Germline values: CDR1 SGHTS, CDR2 YDEGEE. The CDR3 nucleotides are TGTGCCAGCAGCTCAGGGACTCTTCCACTATCTGGAAACACCATATATTTT. This sequence encodes CASSSGTLPLSGNTIYF.

J is TRBJ1-3 and V is TRBV27; TRBD1 matches at 7 bases. CDR1 is MNHEY and CDR2 is SMNVEV in the germline V gene (reference sequence). V trimming: 5 bases; J trimming: 4 bases; junction bases outside the gene matches: 8. This CDR3 has 15 amino acids. Here the CDR3 reads CASSPDRDGGNTIYF. For the CDR3, the DNA is TGTGCCAGCAGTCCAGACAGGGACGGAGGAAACACCATATATTTT.

The chain carries TRBV29-1 and TRBJ2-2; D is unclear. Trimming took 5 bases from V and 0 from J, leaving 1 base between them. Germline-derived CDR1 and CDR2 are SQVTM and ANQGSEA. The CDR3 length is 11 residues. The CDR3 is CSVSNTGELFF. CDR3 bases: TGCAGCGTTTCGAACACCGGGGAGCTGTTTTTT.

This clone was counted only a few times. The V and J genes are TRBV3-1 (or the pseudogene TRBV3-2) and TRBJ2-5; perhaps D is TRBD1 or TRBD2 (5 bases each). The CDR3 length is 17 residues. Germline CDR1 reads LGHDT; CDR2 reads YNNKEL (reference sequence). V was cut by 2 bases and J by 7 bases, with 23 bases left in between. The CDR3 region is CASSQRQTNTRGGTQYF. In nucleotides, the CDR3 is TGTGCCAGCAGCCAACGACAGACTAATACTAGGGGCGGGACCCAGTACTTC.